These T cell receptor beta chains were read from a single sample in a study of T cell responses to AZD1222 COVID-19 vaccine. The protocol was immunoSEQ multiplex PCR, while the TCRdb copy is restricted to in-frame clones and leaves out a portion. The sample shows approximately 180,000 clones, roughly 91% of them seen only once. The sequencing here drew on peripheral blood, taken 28 days after the second dose of the MenACWY control vaccine. The origin of the receptors is an adult who received the MenACWY meningococcal vaccine as a control. The CDR3 runs from the conserved cysteine through the conserved F or W. A D gene is named only where the DNA matches it firmly. The size entry is marked missing in some rows and otherwise reads once, few, many or a size class.

V gene	J gene	clone size	D gene	CDR3 protein	CDR3 DNA
TRBV6-5	TRBJ1-1	NA	NA	CASRRETEAFF	TGTGCCAGCAGGAGGGAGACTGAAGCTTTCTTT
TRBV30	TRBJ2-7	NA	NA	CACRRFRSYEQYF	TGTGCCTGTAGGAGGTTTCGCTCCTACGAGCAGTACTTC
TRBV18	TRBJ1-2	once	NA	CASSPGRQDPRGGYTF	TGTGCCAGCTCACCCGGACGACAGGATCCCCGCGGCGGCTACACCTTC
TRBV11-3	TRBJ1-6	NA	NA	CASSLEGSNSPLHF	TGTGCCAGCAGCTTAGAGGGCAGTAATTCACCCCTCCACTTT
TRBV10-3	TRBJ1-5	once	NA	CAISQGSGDPQHF	TGTGCCATCAGTCAGGGGTCCGGGGATCCCCAGCATTTT
TRBV16	TRBJ1-1	NA	NA	CASSQSGGQSEAFF	TGTGCCAGCAGCCAATCCGGCGGGCAAAGTGAAGCTTTCTTT
TRBV7-9	TRBJ2-2	NA	NA	CASSLGRPNTGELFF	TGTGCCAGCAGCTTAGGGAGACCGAACACCGGGGAGCTGTTTTTT
TRBV7-8	TRBJ2-2	NA	NA	CASSWQGNTGELFF	TGTGCCAGCAGCTGGCAGGGGAACACCGGGGAGCTGTTTTTT
TRBV6-2/TRBV6-3	TRBJ1-5	NA	NA	CASSLAGGSNQPQHF	TGTGCCAGCAGTTTAGCGGGAGGGAGCAATCAGCCCCAGCATTTT
TRBV3-1/TRBV3-2	TRBJ2-6	NA	TRBD1	CASSLQRGQRSGANVLTF	TGTGCCAGCAGCCTTCAACGGGGACAGAGATCTGGGGCCAACGTCCTGACTTTC
TRBV19	TRBJ1-3	NA	NA	CASSMIQGAGNTIYF	TGTGCCAGTAGTATGATACAGGGCGCTGGAAACACCATATATTTT
TRBV9	TRBJ2-1	once	NA	CASSEGGHGLYNEQFF	TGTGCCAGCAGCGAGGGTGGGCATGGCCTCTACAATGAGCAGTTCTTC
TRBV10-3	TRBJ1-2	NA	TRBD1	CAISGPGTANYGYTF	TGTGCCATCAGCGGCCCCGGGACAGCCAACTATGGCTACACCTTC
TRBV7-2	TRBJ1-2	NA	NA	CASSLGPTLYGYTF	TGTGCCAGCAGCCTCGGGCCGACTCTCTATGGCTACACCTTC
TRBV28	TRBJ1-5	NA	NA	CASSLDRKDQPQHF	TGTGCCAGCAGTTTGGACAGAAAAGATCAGCCCCAGCATTTT
TRBV5-4	TRBJ1-2	NA	NA	CASREAGSNYGYTF	TGTGCCAGCCGAGAGGCCGGATCTAACTATGGCTACACCTTC
TRBV18	TRBJ1-2	NA	TRBD1	CASSPLKGQGNYGYTF	TGTGCCAGCTCACCGCTTAAGGGACAGGGGAACTATGGCTACACCTTC
TRBV25-1	TRBJ2-7	NA	TRBD1	CASSDNQGAGRYEQYF	TGTGCCAGCAGTGACAACCAGGGGGCAGGAAGGTACGAGCAGTACTTC
TRBV3-1/TRBV3-2	TRBJ2-7	NA	NA	CASSQTSFPYEQYF	TGTGCCAGCAGCCAGACGTCCTTTCCCTACGAGCAGTACTTC
TRBV10-2	TRBJ1-2	few	NA	CASSPAGQGNYGYTF	TGCGCCAGCAGCCCAGCGGGGCAGGGGAACTATGGCTACACCTTC
TRBV4-1	TRBJ2-3	NA	TRBD2	CASSQDPSGGGDTQYF	TGCGCCAGCAGCCAAGACCCTAGCGGGGGTGGAGATACGCAGTATTTT
TRBV6-1	TRBJ2-7	NA	NA	CASSEGPHLSYEQYF	TGTGCCAGCAGTGAAGGACCCCACCTTTCCTACGAGCAGTACTTC
TRBV27	TRBJ1-6	NA	NA	CASSLWRNSPLHF	TGTGCCAGCAGTTTGTGGCGGAATTCACCCCTCCACTTT
TRBV19	TRBJ2-1	NA	TRBD1	CASSIRGRGGNEQFF	TGTGCCAGTAGTATTAGGGGGCGAGGGGGCAATGAGCAGTTCTTC
TRBV6-4	TRBJ1-1	NA	NA	CASSPSLNTEAFF	TGTGCCAGCAGTCCTAGCTTGAACACTGAAGCTTTCTTT
TRBV15	TRBJ1-1	NA	NA	CATSSRRETEAFF	TGTGCCACCAGCAGCCGGCGGGAAACTGAAGCTTTCTTT
TRBV5-1	TRBJ1-1	NA	NA	CASSMGTTEAFF	TGCGCCAGCAGCATGGGGACCACTGAAGCTTTCTTT
TRBV2	TRBJ1-1	NA	NA	CASTEGLARSEAFF	TGTGCCAGCACTGAGGGCCTGGCTCGCTCTGAAGCTTTCTTT
TRBV4-2	TRBJ1-2	few	NA	CASSPSTEAYGYTF	TGTGCCAGCAGCCCCTCGACGGAGGCCTATGGCTACACCTTC
TRBV29-1	TRBJ2-1	NA	NA	CSVGLRDEQFF	TGCAGCGTGGGTCTGAGAGATGAGCAGTTCTTC
TRBV27	TRBJ1-5	NA	NA	CASSSWGGGPIQPQHF	TGTGCCAGCAGTTCCTGGGGTGGGGGCCCGATTCAGCCCCAGCATTTT
TRBV11-2	TRBJ2-7	NA	TRBD1	CASSSRQGAGEQYF	TGTGCCAGCAGCTCGAGACAGGGGGCTGGGGAGCAGTACTTC
TRBV28	TRBJ1-1	NA	NA	CASVRVTEAFF	TGTGCCAGCGTCAGGGTCACTGAAGCTTTCTTT
TRBV7-2	TRBJ1-6	NA	NA	CASSESSYNSPLHF	TGTGCCAGCAGCGAGAGCTCCTATAATTCACCCCTCCACTTT
TRBV19	TRBJ2-1	NA	TRBD2	CASSLPGLAYNEQFF	TGTGCCAGTAGTTTACCGGGACTAGCGTACAATGAGCAGTTCTTC
TRBV18	TRBJ1-3	NA	NA	CASSPPLPHSSKISGNTIYF	TGTGCCAGCTCACCGCCTCTTCCCCACAGTTCAAAAATTTCTGGAAACACCATATATTTT
TRBV19	TRBJ1-1	NA	NA	CASSPLGGGTEAFF	TGTGCCAGTAGTCCGCTTGGAGGGGGGACTGAAGCTTTCTTT
TRBV2	TRBJ1-2	NA	TRBD1	CATKTGTGGGGYTF	TGTGCCACCAAAACCGGGACAGGGGGTGGGGGCTACACCTTC
TRBV7-8	TRBJ1-3	NA	NA	CASSLNSLRSGNTIYF	TGTGCCAGCAGCTTAAATTCATTGCGCTCTGGAAACACCATATATTTT
TRBV7-9	TRBJ2-2	NA	NA	CASSRANTGELFF	TGTGCCAGCAGCAGGGCGAACACCGGGGAGCTGTTTTTT
TRBV28	TRBJ1-2	NA	NA	CASSSSEGVGGYTF	TGTGCCAGCTCATCCTCCGAGGGCGTTGGTGGCTACACCTTC
TRBV7-9	TRBJ1-1	few	NA	CASTAGPQNTEAFF	TGTGCCAGCACCGCGGGGCCCCAGAACACTGAAGCTTTCTTT
TRBV30	TRBJ1-1	NA	TRBD1	CAWTRTGRTEAFF	TGTGCCTGGACCAGGACAGGTCGGACTGAAGCTTTCTTT
TRBV3-1/TRBV3-2	TRBJ2-4	NA	NA	CASSHYFRAAKNIQYF	TGTGCCAGCAGCCATTATTTTCGGGCGGCCAAAAACATTCAGTACTTC
TRBV2	TRBJ1-4	NA	TRBD1	CASSLSGTGESEKLFF	TGTGCCAGCAGTCTTTCCGGGACAGGGGAGAGTGAAAAACTGTTTTTT
TRBV18	TRBJ2-5	few	TRBD2	CASSPPSSGGAKTQYF	TGTGCCAGCTCACCACCGTCCAGCGGGGGGGCAAAGACCCAGTACTTC
TRBV28	TRBJ1-5	NA	NA	CASSVPRGRRFRSSPQHF	TGTGCCAGCAGTGTCCCTAGGGGACGGCGGTTTAGGTCATCGCCCCAGCATTTT
TRBV7-2	TRBJ1-2	NA	NA	CASSADSLGGYTF	TGTGCCAGCAGCGCGGACAGTCTCGGAGGCTACACCTTC
TRBV5-5	TRBJ2-7	NA	NA	CASSPVIGTGSSYEQYF	TGTGCCAGCAGCCCCGTAATAGGGACGGGGAGCTCCTACGAGCAGTACTTC
TRBV19	TRBJ1-1	NA	NA	CASSIWGGNTEAFF	TGTGCCAGTAGTATATGGGGGGGTAACACTGAAGCTTTCTTT
TRBV7-3	TRBJ2-3	once	NA	CASSSQGSGSTDTQYF	TGTGCCAGCAGCTCCCAGGGTAGCGGTTCCACAGATACGCAGTATTTT
TRBV6-2/TRBV6-3	TRBJ1-3	NA	NA	CASSSIPSGTRAGNTIYF	TGTGCCAGCAGTTCTATCCCGTCCGGGACAAGGGCTGGAAACACCATATATTTT
TRBV19	TRBJ1-4	NA	NA	CASTPGSGYEKLFF	TGTGCCAGTACCCCCGGGAGTGGGTATGAAAAACTGTTTTTT
TRBV6-2/TRBV6-3	TRBJ2-1	once	TRBD1	CASSKTGQGAHNEQFF	TGTGCCAGCAGTAAGACGGGACAGGGGGCGCATAATGAGCAGTTCTTC
TRBV29-1	TRBJ1-2	NA	NA	CSVEDPPRDGYTF	TGCAGCGTTGAAGATCCACCGAGGGATGGCTACACCTTC